This TCR beta chain stems from a study of technical replicates of blood from a few donors. CDR3 length: 11 amino acids. Germline V gives CDR1 SEHNR, CDR2 FQNEAQ (reference sequence). Trimming left V 6 bases short and J 8 bases short, with 10 bases between. Repertoires were generated with immunoSEQ multiplex PCR, while TCRdb's copy carries only in-frame clones and drops some. The table shows tens of thousands of clones, with around 93% occurring only once. The clonotype was recovered from a human donor in good health. The chain carries TRBV7-9 and TRBJ1-1; D gene unclear. Sequencing input: T cells isolated from PBMCs. The CDR3 protein is CASRTTYEAFF. The CDR3 nucleotides are TGTGCCAGCAGAACCACATACGAAGCTTTCTTT.